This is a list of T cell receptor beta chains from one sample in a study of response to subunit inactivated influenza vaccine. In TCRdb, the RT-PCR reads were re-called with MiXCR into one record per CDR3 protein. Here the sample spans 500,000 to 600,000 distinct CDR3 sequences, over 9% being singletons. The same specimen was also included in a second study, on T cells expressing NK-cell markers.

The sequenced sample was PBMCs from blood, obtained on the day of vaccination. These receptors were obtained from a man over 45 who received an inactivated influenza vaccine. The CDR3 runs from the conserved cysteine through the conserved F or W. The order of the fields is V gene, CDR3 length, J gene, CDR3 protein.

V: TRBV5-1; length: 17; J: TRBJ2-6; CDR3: CASSFRRVASGANVLTF
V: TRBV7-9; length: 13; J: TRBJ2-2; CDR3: CASRPTSLGELFF
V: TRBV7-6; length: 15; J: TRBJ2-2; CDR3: CASSYPGRNTGELFF
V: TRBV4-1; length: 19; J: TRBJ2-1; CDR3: CASSQLIGKRGGPYNEQFF
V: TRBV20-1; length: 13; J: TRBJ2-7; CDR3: CSARGGQSYEQYF
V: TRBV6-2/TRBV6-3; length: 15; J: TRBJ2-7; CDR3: CATYYPGIAGVEQYF
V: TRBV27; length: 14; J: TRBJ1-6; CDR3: CASSYGGVNSPLHF
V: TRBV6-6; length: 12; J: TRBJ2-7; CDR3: CASSYSRIEQYF
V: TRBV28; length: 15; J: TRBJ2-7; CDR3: CASSKFSGPSYEQYF
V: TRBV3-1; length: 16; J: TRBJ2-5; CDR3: CASSQDLPSSGETQYF
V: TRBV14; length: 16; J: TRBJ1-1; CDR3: CASRGRVRGLNTEAFF
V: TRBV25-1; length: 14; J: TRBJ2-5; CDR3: CASSGLGGQETQYF
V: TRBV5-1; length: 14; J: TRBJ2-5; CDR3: CASSSRTTSGAQYF